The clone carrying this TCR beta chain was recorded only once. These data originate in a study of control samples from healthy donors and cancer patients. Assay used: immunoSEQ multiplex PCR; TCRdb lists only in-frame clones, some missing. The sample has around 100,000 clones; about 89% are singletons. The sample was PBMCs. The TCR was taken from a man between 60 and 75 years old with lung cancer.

The chain's CDR3 is CATSDHLGRANVLTF. The CDR3 DNA reads as TGTGCCACCAGTGACCACCTGGGGAGGGCCAACGTCCTGACTTTC. The chain carries TRBV24-1 and TRBJ2-6; D gene ambiguous. V lost 4 bases to trimming and J lost 5 bases, with 11 bases between them. The CDR3 sequence is 15 residues long. Germline-derived CDR1 and CDR2 are KGHDR and SFDVKD.